Shown below are 32 T cell receptor beta chains from a single sample sequenced in a study of blood T cell repertoires in COVID-19. The repertoire was sequenced with immunoSEQ multiplex PCR; TCRdb's copy has only in-frame clones and lacks some. The table lists roughly 250,000 clones, roughly 87% of them singletons, with roughly 6.3% in the top ten. Source material: PBMCs or T cells enriched from blood (not recorded which). The receptors come from a woman in her twenties or thirties with acute COVID-19.

The V call is TRBV6-5, the J call TRBJ2-1; D is perhaps TRBD2 (6 bases). Trimming took 7 bases from V and 5 from J, leaving 18 bases between them. The germline CDR1 and CDR2 sequences are MNHEY and SVGAGI. The CDR3 totals 15 residues. The CDR3 nucleotides are TGTGCCAGCACCCCGTCGGGGGTAGGAGACAATGAGCAGTTCTTC. It encodes CASTPSGVGDNEQFF.

The chain joins TRBV15 to TRBJ1-1; no clear D gene. CDR3 length equals 15 residues. CDR1 LNHNV and CDR2 YYDKDF come from the germline V gene (reference sequence). The ends were cut back, 1 base at V and 1 base at J, with 10 bases in the middle. The CDR3 region is CATSRGKGGNTEAFF. DNA of the CDR3: TGTGCCACCAGCAGAGGTAAGGGAGGGAACACTGAAGCTTTCTTT.

The chain couples TRBV28 to TRBJ2-7; TRBD2 matches at 15 bases. Trimming cost V 5 bases and J 4 bases; bases outside gene matches: 3. This CDR3 comprises 15 residues. Germline CDR1 reads MDHEN; CDR2 reads SYDVKM. CDR3 in amino acids: CASSLGLAGGYEQYF. The CDR3 DNA follows: TGTGCCAGCAGTCTCGGACTAGCGGGAGGGTACGAGCAGTACTTC.

This rearrangement joins TRBV5-5 to TRBJ2-3; 7 bases fit TRBD1. Germline V gives CDR1 SGHKS, CDR2 YYEKEE (reference sequence). This CDR3 is 15 amino acids long. Trimming removed 4 bases from V and 2 bases from J; junction bases left unmatched: 7. The CDR3 region is CASSKTGSLTDTQYF. CDR3 sequence (DNA): TGTGCCAGCAGCAAGACAGGGTCCCTCACAGATACGCAGTATTTT.

With regard to this clone: The junction departs from germline at one end; a sequencing error may be responsible. DNA for the CDR3: TGTGCCAGCAGTAAAGCCCGGGACTTCAGAAGCAATCAGCCCCAGCATTTT. It encodes CASSKARDFRSNQPQHF. The gene calls are TRBV6-1 and TRBJ1-5, with a tentative D call TRBD1 (5 bases). Per the germline V gene, CDR1 is MNHNS and CDR2 is SASEGT. The CDR3 loop spans 17 amino acids.

The CDR3 DNA sequence: TGTGCCAGCAGCCCCCTCCGCAGGGGACGCGATTCACCCCTCCACTTT. Amino acids: CASSPLRRGRDSPLHF. The J gene is TRBJ1-6, the V gene TRBV27; the D gene is possibly TRBD1 (6 bases). Germline V gene sequence: CDR1 MNHEY, CDR2 SMNVEV (reference sequence). There are 16 residues in the CDR3. V lost 6 bases to trimming and J lost 8 bases, with 20 bases between them.

The genes are TRBV4-1 and TRBJ2-1, with 11 bases identical to TRBD2. Germline V gene sequence: CDR1 MGHRA, CDR2 YSYEKL. This CDR3 has 15 amino acids. Trimming cost V 2 bases and J 5 bases; bases outside gene matches: 2. The DNA for the CDR3 is TGCGCCAGCAGCCAATTGGGACTAGCGGACAATGAGCAGTTCTTC. Translated, it gives CASSQLGLADNEQFF.

The chain has TRBV28 and TRBJ1-1; TRBD1 agrees at 9 bases. Germline V gene data show CDR1 as MDHEN and CDR2 as SYDVKM. Germline trimming cut 2 bases from V and 11 bases from J; bases unmatched to any gene: 12. The CDR3 sequence is 15 residues long. CDR3 amino acids: CASSLGTGTGSTAFF. The CDR3 DNA follows: TGTGCCAGCAGTTTAGGCACCGGGACAGGGAGTACGGCTTTCTTT.

J is TRBJ1-1 and V is TRBV7-9, with 7 bases identical to TRBD1. Trimming at V came to 3 bases and at J to 4 bases, leaving 8 bases not matched to a gene. The germline gives CDR1 SEHNR, CDR2 FQNEAQ (reference sequence). There are 15 residues in the CDR3. The CDR3 is CASSLLQGSSTEAFF. The CDR3 bases are TGTGCCAGCAGCTTGCTACAGGGGTCGAGCACTGAAGCTTTCTTT.

This clone was detected only once. The chain is built from TRBV19 and TRBJ2-2, with 11 positions matching TRBD2. Germline V gene lookup returns CDR1 LNHDA and CDR2 SQIVND (reference sequence). CDR3 size: 15 residues. V shed 5 bases and J 6 bases; nucleotides not matched to a gene: 5. The CDR3 nucleotides are TGTGCCAGTAGTCCTAGCGGGAGGCTGCCCGGGGAGCTGTTTTTT. It is translated as CASSPSGRLPGELFF. Full variable domain (outside the CDR3, taken from reference TRBV19 and TRBJ2-2): DGGITQSPKYLFRKEGQNVTLSCEQNLNHDAMYWYRQDPGQGLRLIYYSQIVNDFQKGDIAEGYSVSREKKESFPLTVTSAQKNPTAFYLCASSPSGRLPGELFFGEGSRLTVL.

The rearrangement uses TRBV18 and TRBJ2-3, with TRBD1 matching over 10 bases. J lost 1 base, V lost 6 bases, and 4 bases had no gene match. The CDR3 is 15 residues long. Germline CDR1 and CDR2: KGHSH and LQKENI. The CDR3 DNA reads TGTGCCAGCTCTCCAGGACAGGGGGGCACAGATACGCAGTATTTT. Translated: CASSPGQGGTDTQYF.

V is TRBV3-1 (or the pseudogene TRBV3-2) and J is TRBJ2-6; 7 nucleotides match TRBD1. V shed 4 bases, J shed 0 bases, and the junction held 3 bases outside the gene matches. Germline V gene data show CDR1 as LGHDT and CDR2 as YNNKEL (reference sequence). This CDR3 contains 16 residues. The CDR3 is CASSRDRYSGANVLTF. The CDR3 bases are TGTGCCAGCAGCCGGGACAGATACTCTGGGGCCAACGTCCTGACTTTC.

The chain has TRBV7-3 and TRBJ2-1; D possibly corresponds to TRBD2 (6 bases). Trimming pared 2 bases from V and 10 bases from J, leaving 12 bases between. The CDR3 consists of 13 residues. CDR1 is SGHTA, CDR2 FQGTGA, per germline. The CDR3 region has the DNA TGTGCCAGCAGCTTACTTGGGACTGGCGAGCAGTTCTTC. It specifies CASSLLGTGEQFF.

The chain couples TRBV11-2 to TRBJ2-5; D might be TRBD2 (6 bases). V was cut by 5 bases and J by 7 bases, with 20 bases left in between. The V gene's germline CDR1 is SGHAT and CDR2 FQNNGV. The CDR3 is made up of 15 amino acids. CDR3 sequence: CASSPGRGTDGTQYF. The DNA of the CDR3 is TGTGCCAGCAGCCCCGGGCGGGGCACCGACGGGACCCAGTACTTC.

This sequence joins TRBV4-3 and TRBJ2-7; the match to TRBD2 covers 9 bases. This CDR3 spans 15 amino acids. The germline gives CDR1 LGHNA, CDR2 YSLEER. V gave up 1 base and J gave up 2 bases; unmatched junction bases: 3. This CDR3 is CASSQGTSVTYEQYF. As DNA, the CDR3 is TGCGCCAGCAGCCAAGGGACTAGCGTCACCTACGAGCAGTACTTC.

In nucleotides, the CDR3 is TGTGCCTGGACTAGGGACAGAGTGTCACCCCTCCACTTT. This translates into CAWTRDRVSPLHF. This chain uses TRBV30 with TRBJ1-6, with 7 bases matching TRBD1. With 4 bases clipped from V and 10 bases from J, the junction kept 7 bases outside the gene matches. This CDR3 comprises 13 residues. Germline-derived CDR1 and CDR2 are GTSNPN and SVGIG (reference sequence).

The chain joins TRBV28 to TRBJ1-5; D gene ambiguous. Germline-derived CDR1 and CDR2 are MDHEN and SYDVKM. V lost 10 bases, J lost 2 bases, and 9 bases lay in between. The CDR3 is made up of 12 amino acids. The CDR3 spells CATTSGNQPQHF. The CDR3 region has the DNA TGTGCCACCACAAGCGGCAATCAGCCCCAGCATTTT.

This clone came up once. CDR3 nucleotides: TGTGCCAGCTCATTAGGCGTAGGGGACACCGGGGAGCTGTTTTTT. This codes for CASSLGVGDTGELFF. V gene TRBV9 combines with J gene TRBJ2-2, with D maybe TRBD1 (5 bases). The CDR3 is 15 residues long. With 7 bases removed from V and 3 bases from J, the gap between germline ends came to 16 bases. Per the germline V gene, CDR1 is SGDLS and CDR2 is YYNGEE.

CDR3 sequence reads: CASSLRWGISSWPGDTEAFF. As DNA, the CDR3 is TGTGCCAGCAGCTTGCGTTGGGGCATTTCCTCCTGGCCAGGGGACACTGAAGCTTTCTTT. The chain has TRBV5-5 and TRBJ1-1; maybe TRBD1 (6 bases). The germline gives CDR1 SGHKS, CDR2 YYEKEE (reference sequence). This CDR3 spans 20 amino acids. V dropped 1 base and J dropped 3 bases, with 28 bases sitting between them.

The chain uses TRBV29-1 and TRBJ1-2; possible D gene TRBD1, 5 bases. The CDR3 runs to 12 residues. V shed 6 bases and J shed 8 bases, with 16 bases lying between them. The V gene's germline CDR1 is SQVTM and CDR2 ANQGSEA. The CDR3 loop is CSVTDGGGGYTF. The CDR3 bases are TGCAGCGTGACCGACGGCGGGGGAGGCTACACCTTC.

This clone was seen only once. V is TRBV19 and J is TRBJ1-2; TRBD1 matches at 8 bases. Trimming took 6 bases from V and 2 from J; bases not matched to a gene: 14. CDR1 and CDR2 from the germline V gene are LNHDA and SQIVND (reference sequence). CDR3 size: 17 residues. DNA of the CDR3: TGTGCCAGTAGGCCCATGCGGACAGGGCAAGGCAACTATGGCTACACCTTC. Amino acids: CASRPMRTGQGNYGYTF.

A word on this clone: At one end, the junction sequence differs from germline, possibly due to a read error. The chain links TRBV15 to TRBJ1-2, with D possibly matching TRBD1 (5 bases). This CDR3 has 14 amino acids. Germline-derived CDR1 and CDR2 are LNHNV and YYDKDF (reference sequence). The CDR3 nucleotides read TGTGCCACCAGCAGAGATCCGCGACAGCAGACCCATAGCTTC. As protein: CATSRDPRQQTHSF.

V and J are TRBV5-1 and TRBJ1-6; TRBD1 matches 7 bases. The CDR3 extends over 15 amino acids. J gave up 5 bases and V 1 base, and 3 bases lay outside the gene matches. The germline V gene has CDR1 SGHRS and CDR2 YFSETQ. In nucleotides, the CDR3 is TGCGCCAGCAGCTTGAGGGGGCTCGATAATTCACCCCTCCACTTT. Protein: CASSLRGLDNSPLHF.

The J gene is TRBJ2-7, the V gene TRBV7-8, with a weak D call TRBD1 (6 bases). Germline V gene sequence: CDR1 SGHVS, CDR2 FQNEAQ. The CDR3 loop spans 13 amino acids. Trimming removed 0 bases at V and 6 bases at J, with 9 bases between. Here the CDR3 reads CASSLAGRGEQYF. The CDR3 coding sequence is TGTGCCAGCAGCTTAGCAGGCAGGGGCGAGCAGTACTTC.

The gene calls are TRBV9 and TRBJ1-5; no clear D. The germline V and J ends were trimmed by 4 bases and 7 bases, with 15 bases remaining between them. Germline values: CDR1 SGDLS, CDR2 YYNGEE. This CDR3 comprises 14 residues. As DNA, the CDR3 is TGTGCCAGCAGCCCATCAACACAACAGCAGCCCCAGCATTTT. This translates into CASSPSTQQQPQHF.

The gene calls are TRBV19 and TRBJ1-1, with D perhaps matching TRBD1 (5 bases). The germline CDR1 and CDR2 sequences are LNHDA and SQIVND (reference sequence). The CDR3 contains 17 residues. V was cut by 5 bases and J by 0 bases, with 19 bases left in between. CDR3 in amino acids: CASSLRLLTAVNTEAFF. The CDR3, as DNA: TGTGCCAGTAGTCTGAGGCTCCTGACAGCAGTGAACACTGAAGCTTTCTTT.

CDR3 nucleotide sequence: TGTGCCAGCAGCCAAGACGGGGGTGGTTCACCCCTCCACTTT. Residues: CASSQDGGGSPLHF. This chain connects TRBV3-1 (or the pseudogene TRBV3-2) to TRBJ1-6; D possibly corresponds to TRBD1 (5 bases). The CDR3 is 14 amino acids. Trimming removed 0 bases at V and 9 bases at J, with 9 bases between. From germline, CDR1 is LGHDT and CDR2 YNNKEL (reference sequence).

This chain joins TRBV7-3 and TRBJ1-6; the match to TRBD1 covers 7 bases. The CDR3 consists of 14 residues. Trimming removed 4 bases from V and 7 bases from J; junction bases left unmatched: 4. Germline lookup yields CDR1 SGHTA and CDR2 FQGTGA. CDR3 DNA sequence: TGTGCCAGCAGCTCCGGGACAGCGAATTCACCCCTCCACTTT. It is translated as CASSSGTANSPLHF.

The chain joins TRBV19 to TRBJ1-6; D gene ambiguous. Trimming pared 6 bases from V and 3 bases from J, leaving 24 bases between. This CDR3 spans 19 amino acids. Germline V gene data show CDR1 as LNHDA and CDR2 as SQIVND (reference sequence). The CDR3 DNA reads TGTGCCAGTAGCGCACCGGGAATCGGGCAAGCTCTCTATAATTCACCCCTCCACTTT. This encodes CASSAPGIGQALYNSPLHF.

The gene calls are TRBV27 and TRBJ1-2; TRBD1 matches at 7 bases. With V trimmed by 0 bases and J by 6 bases, 7 bases remained unmatched. The length of the CDR3 is 15 residues. Per the germline V gene, CDR1 is MNHEY and CDR2 is SMNVEV (reference sequence). The CDR3 coding sequence is TGTGCCAGCAGTTTATCGTACAGGGGCATGCATGGCTACACCTTC. Translated, it gives CASSLSYRGMHGYTF.

This clone was detected a few times. The genes are TRBV7-9 and TRBJ2-7; tentatively, D is TRBD1 (6 bases). Looked up from germline, CDR1 is SEHNR and CDR2 is FQNEAQ (reference sequence). The V end lost 4 bases, the J end lost 2 bases, and 15 bases lay between the germline ends. The length of the CDR3 is 15 residues. For the CDR3, the DNA is TGTGCCAGCAGCTCAAGTCAGCAGGGGCCCTACGAGCAGTACTTC. This gives the protein CASSSSQQGPYEQYF.

The chain employs TRBV5-1 and TRBJ2-2, with 9 nucleotides matching TRBD1. The CDR3 extends over 15 amino acids. V trimming: 6 bases; J trimming: 4 bases; junction bases outside the gene matches: 7. Germline V gene sequence: CDR1 SGHRS, CDR2 YFSETQ. In DNA form, the CDR3 reads TGCGCCAGCACCCGGGACAGGGTGACCACCGGGGAGCTGTTTTTT. Protein: CASTRDRVTTGELFF.